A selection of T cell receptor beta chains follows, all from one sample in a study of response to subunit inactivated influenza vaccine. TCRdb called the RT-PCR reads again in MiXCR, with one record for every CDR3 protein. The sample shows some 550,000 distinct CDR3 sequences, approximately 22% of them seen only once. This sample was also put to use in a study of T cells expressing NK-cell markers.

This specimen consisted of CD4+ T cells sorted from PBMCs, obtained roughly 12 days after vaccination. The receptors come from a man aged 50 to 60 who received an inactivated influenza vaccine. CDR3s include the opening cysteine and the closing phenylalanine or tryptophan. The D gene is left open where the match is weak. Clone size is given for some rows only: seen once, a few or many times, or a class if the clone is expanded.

CDR3 DNA: TGTGCCAGCAGCAAAGTTGGGGGATCGGGAGAGACCCAGTACTTC
CDR3 protein: CASSKVGGSGETQYF
V gene: TRBV21-1
clone size: few
D gene: .
J gene: TRBJ2-5

CDR3 DNA: TGTGCCACCAGCAGAGTCAGTGGAGGGGAAGAGACCCAGTACTTC
CDR3 protein: CATSRVSGGEETQYF
V gene: TRBV15
clone size: .
D gene: .
J gene: TRBJ2-5

CDR3 DNA: TGTGCCATCAGTGGATTACAGGGCACTGAAGCTTTCTTT
CDR3 protein: CAISGLQGTEAFF
V gene: TRBV10-3
clone size: .
D gene: .
J gene: TRBJ1-1

CDR3 DNA: TGCGCCAGCAGCCAAGGCGTCTGGCAAACTCGGGACATTCAGTACTTC
CDR3 protein: CASSQGVWQTRDIQYF
V gene: TRBV4-3
clone size: few
D gene: .
J gene: TRBJ2-4

CDR3 DNA: TGCGCCAGCAGTTCAGAAGGGGGCCCCCTCTACGAGCAGTACTTC
CDR3 protein: CASSSEGGPLYEQYF
V gene: TRBV5-1
clone size: few
D gene: TRBD1
J gene: TRBJ2-7

CDR3 DNA: TGCGCCAGCAGCCTCTTACCGGGGGCTTCCCCTGAGCAGTTCTTC
CDR3 protein: CASSLLPGASPEQFF
V gene: TRBV4-3
clone size: few
D gene: .
J gene: TRBJ2-1

CDR3 DNA: TGTGCCAGCAGTTACTCGAGGGTAGATAACTATGGCTACACCTTC
CDR3 protein: CASSYSRVDNYGYTF
V gene: TRBV6-5
clone size: .
D gene: .
J gene: TRBJ1-2

CDR3 DNA: TGCAGCGTCGAGGAGTACAATGAGCAGTTCTTC
CDR3 protein: CSVEEYNEQFF
V gene: TRBV29-1
clone size: many
D gene: .
J gene: TRBJ2-1

CDR3 DNA: TGCAGTGCTAGAGATCTAGGGACCTACGAGCAGTACTTC
CDR3 protein: CSARDLGTYEQYF
V gene: TRBV20-1
clone size: few
D gene: .
J gene: TRBJ2-7

CDR3 DNA: TGTGCCAGCAGTATTAACGCGGCCCTGAACACTGAAGCTTTCTTT
CDR3 protein: CASSINAALNTEAFF
V gene: TRBV12-3/TRBV12-4
clone size: .
D gene: .
J gene: TRBJ1-1

CDR3 DNA: TGCAGCGCCGTGGGGGGGTCGAACACTGAAGCTTTCTTT
CDR3 protein: CSAVGGSNTEAFF
V gene: TRBV29-1
clone size: .
D gene: .
J gene: TRBJ1-1

CDR3 DNA: TGTGCCACCAGCAGAGCTCTAGCGGGGGTCTTGGGTGAGCAGTTCTTC
CDR3 protein: CATSRALAGVLGEQFF
V gene: TRBV15
clone size: .
D gene: TRBD2
J gene: TRBJ2-1

CDR3 DNA: TGTGCCAGCAGCGTAGGTTTGGGTGGGGCCAACGTCCTGACTTTC
CDR3 protein: CASSVGLGGANVLTF
V gene: TRBV9
clone size: .
D gene: .
J gene: TRBJ2-6

CDR3 DNA: TGCAGCGTTGAAGATGTTAGACAATTGGGGAATGAGCAGTTCTTC
CDR3 protein: CSVEDVRQLGNEQFF
V gene: TRBV29-1
clone size: many
D gene: .
J gene: TRBJ2-1

CDR3 DNA: TGTGCCAGCAGACTAGGGGTATACTATGAGCAGTTCTTC
CDR3 protein: CASRLGVYYEQFF
V gene: TRBV12-3/TRBV12-4
clone size: few
D gene: .
J gene: TRBJ2-1

CDR3 DNA: TGCGCCAGCAGCCCAACAGGGGGCCGGAATGAGCAGTTCTTC
CDR3 protein: CASSPTGGRNEQFF
V gene: TRBV5-1
clone size: .
D gene: TRBD1
J gene: TRBJ2-1

CDR3 DNA: TGCAGTGCTACTCGGACTAGCGGCTCCTACGAGCAGTACTTC
CDR3 protein: CSATRTSGSYEQYF
V gene: TRBV20-1
clone size: .
D gene: TRBD2
J gene: TRBJ2-7

CDR3 DNA: TGCGCCAGCAGCTTGGTTTGGGACAGAAAGTACGAGCAGTACTTC
CDR3 protein: CASSLVWDRKYEQYF
V gene: TRBV5-1
clone size: .
D gene: TRBD1
J gene: TRBJ2-7

CDR3 DNA: TGTGCCAGCAGTGCACGCAGGGCCGGGAACACTGAAGCTTTCTTT
CDR3 protein: CASSARRAGNTEAFF
V gene: TRBV6-1
clone size: many
D gene: .
J gene: TRBJ1-1

CDR3 DNA: TGTGCCAGTAGGGGCGGGAGAGGCACCGGGGAGCTGTTTTTT
CDR3 protein: CASRGGRGTGELFF
V gene: TRBV19
clone size: .
D gene: TRBD2
J gene: TRBJ2-2

CDR3 DNA: TGCGCCAGCAGCCAACTCTTCCAGCGGCGGTCTTCGGAGCTGTTTTTT
CDR3 protein: CASSQLFQRRSSELFF
V gene: TRBV4-1
clone size: .
D gene: .
J gene: TRBJ2-2

CDR3 DNA: TGTGCCTGGAGTGTAGGGACAGGGGTCTACTATGGCTACACCTTC
CDR3 protein: CAWSVGTGVYYGYTF
V gene: TRBV30
clone size: .
D gene: TRBD1
J gene: TRBJ1-2

CDR3 DNA: TGTGCCAGCAGTACCCGCCGGGAGGGGATGACTGAAGCTTTCTTT
CDR3 protein: CASSTRREGMTEAFF
V gene: TRBV6-2/TRBV6-3
clone size: few
D gene: .
J gene: TRBJ1-1

CDR3 DNA: TGTGCCAGCTCACGGGTCGAGGGGGAGACCCAGTACTTC
CDR3 protein: CASSRVEGETQYF
V gene: TRBV18
clone size: few
D gene: .
J gene: TRBJ2-5

CDR3 DNA: TGCAGTGCTAGAGCCCTAGCCGGGGAGACCCAGTACTTC
CDR3 protein: CSARALAGETQYF
V gene: TRBV20-1
clone size: few
D gene: .
J gene: TRBJ2-5

CDR3 DNA: TGTGCCAGCAGCCAACGTGGAACTAAGAGGGAAAAACTGTTTTTT
CDR3 protein: CASSQRGTKREKLFF
V gene: TRBV3-1
clone size: few
D gene: .
J gene: TRBJ1-4

CDR3 DNA: TGTGCCAGCAGTTACCTTCAGGGGAAAGAGCAGTACTTC
CDR3 protein: CASSYLQGKEQYF
V gene: TRBV27
clone size: few
D gene: .
J gene: TRBJ2-7

CDR3 DNA: TGCAGTGCTAGAGACAGCATTAATGAAAAACTGTTTTTT
CDR3 protein: CSARDSINEKLFF
V gene: TRBV20-1
clone size: few
D gene: .
J gene: TRBJ1-4

CDR3 DNA: TGCAGTGCTAGGGTAACAGGGGGGGCCTACAATGAGCAGTTCTTC
CDR3 protein: CSARVTGGAYNEQFF
V gene: TRBV20-1
clone size: .
D gene: .
J gene: TRBJ2-1

CDR3 DNA: TGTGCCAGCAGCTTAGATCTCGGAACTTGGGGTACGCAGTATTTT
CDR3 protein: CASSLDLGTWGTQYF
V gene: TRBV11-2
clone size: few
D gene: .
J gene: TRBJ2-3

CDR3 DNA: TGTGCCAGCAGGGCTTGGGGGGGGTCGGTCAATGAGCAGTTCTTC
CDR3 protein: CASRAWGGSVNEQFF
V gene: TRBV13
clone size: .
D gene: TRBD2
J gene: TRBJ2-1

CDR3 DNA: TGCAGTGCTAGAGGCAGCTCCAGGGACCCATCAAAACTGTTTTTT
CDR3 protein: CSARGSSRDPSKLFF
V gene: TRBV20-1
clone size: .
D gene: .
J gene: TRBJ1-4

CDR3 DNA: TGTGCCAGCACCACAGGGGCTGGTGGCTACACCTTC
CDR3 protein: CASTTGAGGYTF
V gene: TRBV12-3/TRBV12-4
clone size: many
D gene: TRBD1
J gene: TRBJ1-2

CDR3 DNA: TGTGCCAGCAGCCCTATACTTAGCTCCTACAATGAGCAGTTCTTC
CDR3 protein: CASSPILSSYNEQFF
V gene: TRBV4-2
clone size: .
D gene: .
J gene: TRBJ2-1

CDR3 DNA: TGTGCCAGCAGTTCTCAAGGACAGGGCGACGAGCAGTACTTC
CDR3 protein: CASSSQGQGDEQYF
V gene: TRBV28
clone size: .
D gene: TRBD1
J gene: TRBJ2-7

CDR3 DNA: TGTGCCAGCAGTCCTTTGGGTCCCCTTAGAGGAAACACTGAAGCTTTCTTT
CDR3 protein: CASSPLGPLRGNTEAFF
V gene: TRBV12-3/TRBV12-4
clone size: few
D gene: .
J gene: TRBJ1-1

CDR3 DNA: TGTGCCAGCAGCTTATCGGCTAGCGGGAGGGGCGAGCAGTACTTC
CDR3 protein: CASSLSASGRGEQYF
V gene: TRBV7-2
clone size: once
D gene: TRBD2
J gene: TRBJ2-7

CDR3 DNA: TGTGCCACCAGTGAGGCGGGGGGGCCCTACAATGAGCAGTTCTTC
CDR3 protein: CATSEAGGPYNEQFF
V gene: TRBV24-1
clone size: .
D gene: TRBD2
J gene: TRBJ2-1

CDR3 DNA: TGCAGTGCTCCCCGGGAGAGCTCCTACAATGAGCAGTTCTTC
CDR3 protein: CSAPRESSYNEQFF
V gene: TRBV20-1
clone size: few
D gene: .
J gene: TRBJ2-1

CDR3 DNA: TGTGCCAGCAGCCAAGCAGGCAGAACTGAGCAGTTCTTC
CDR3 protein: CASSQAGRTEQFF
V gene: TRBV3-1
clone size: .
D gene: .
J gene: TRBJ2-1

CDR3 DNA: TGTGCCAGCAGCTTATCCGGAGGCAGGGCTACGCAGTATTTT
CDR3 protein: CASSLSGGRATQYF
V gene: TRBV7-3
clone size: .
D gene: .
J gene: TRBJ2-3

CDR3 DNA: TGCAGTGCTAGTATAGACAATAACAATCAGCCCCAGCATTTT
CDR3 protein: CSASIDNNNQPQHF
V gene: TRBV20-1
clone size: .
D gene: .
J gene: TRBJ1-5

CDR3 DNA: TGCAGTGCTAACCCAGTGGGCTACCAAGAGACCCAGTACTTC
CDR3 protein: CSANPVGYQETQYF
V gene: TRBV20-1
clone size: few
D gene: .
J gene: TRBJ2-5

CDR3 DNA: TGTGCCAGCAGTCCGCCCCCGGGACTAGCGGGAGGCCAAACCTACAATGAGCAGTTCTTC
CDR3 protein: CASSPPPGLAGGQTYNEQFF
V gene: TRBV27
clone size: .
D gene: TRBD2
J gene: TRBJ2-1

CDR3 DNA: TGTGCCAGCAGCTTAGCAGTAACGCAGGCTGGGCAGCTGTTTTTT
CDR3 protein: CASSLAVTQAGQLFF
V gene: TRBV7-2
clone size: many
D gene: .
J gene: TRBJ2-2

CDR3 DNA: TGTGCCAGCAGTTTAGGGACAGGGACAAACGGGCAGCCCCAGCATTTT
CDR3 protein: CASSLGTGTNGQPQHF
V gene: TRBV28
clone size: .
D gene: TRBD1
J gene: TRBJ1-5

CDR3 DNA: TGTGCCAGCAGTTACTCGCGCAAGCGTGAGACCTACGAGCAGTACTTC
CDR3 protein: CASSYSRKRETYEQYF
V gene: TRBV6-2/TRBV6-3
clone size: .
D gene: .
J gene: TRBJ2-7

CDR3 DNA: TGTGCCAGCAGTGAATTGGGCGGGGGGGCATACAATGAGCAGTTCTTC
CDR3 protein: CASSELGGGAYNEQFF
V gene: TRBV25-1
clone size: .
D gene: TRBD2
J gene: TRBJ2-1

CDR3 DNA: TGTGCCAGCAGCTACATGACTAGCGGGAGGGAGAATGAGCAGTTCTTC
CDR3 protein: CASSYMTSGRENEQFF
V gene: TRBV11-1
clone size: few
D gene: TRBD2
J gene: TRBJ2-1

CDR3 DNA: TGTGCCAGCAGCTTAGTTATGTCGGAGACCCAGTACTTC
CDR3 protein: CASSLVMSETQYF
V gene: TRBV7-6
clone size: few
D gene: .
J gene: TRBJ2-5

CDR3 DNA: TGTGCCAGCAGCCGAAACAGGGCCACCGGGGAGCTGTTTTTT
CDR3 protein: CASSRNRATGELFF
V gene: TRBV5-4
clone size: .
D gene: .
J gene: TRBJ2-2

CDR3 DNA: TGTGCCAGCAGTCGGCTAGCGCTGAACGAGCAGTACTTC
CDR3 protein: CASSRLALNEQYF
V gene: TRBV27
clone size: few
D gene: .
J gene: TRBJ2-7

CDR3 DNA: TGTGCCAGCAGGATGGTAGCGGGGCCCCCCGGGGGTGAGCAGTTCTTC
CDR3 protein: CASRMVAGPPGGEQFF
V gene: TRBV7-2
clone size: .
D gene: TRBD2
J gene: TRBJ2-1

CDR3 DNA: TGTGCCAGCAGCCAAGCTAGCGGACACAATGAGCAGTTCTTC
CDR3 protein: CASSQASGHNEQFF
V gene: TRBV3-1
clone size: .
D gene: TRBD2
J gene: TRBJ2-1

CDR3 DNA: TGTGCCAGCGCTCTGGAGCTCACAGATACGCAGTATTTT
CDR3 protein: CASALELTDTQYF
V gene: TRBV18
clone size: .
D gene: .
J gene: TRBJ2-3

CDR3 DNA: TGTGCCAGCACCCAGGCCGGGACAGGGAACTACGAGCAGTACTTC
CDR3 protein: CASTQAGTGNYEQYF
V gene: TRBV3-1
clone size: .
D gene: TRBD1
J gene: TRBJ2-7

CDR3 DNA: TGCAGTGCTAGATGGTTGGAAGAGTCATCCTTC
CDR3 protein: CSARWLEESSF
V gene: TRBV20-1
clone size: few
D gene: .
J gene: TRBJ1-2

CDR3 DNA: TGTGCCAGCAGTTTCGCGGGGGGGGCCACCGGGGAGCTGTTTTTT
CDR3 protein: CASSFAGGATGELFF
V gene: TRBV12-3/TRBV12-4
clone size: few
D gene: TRBD2
J gene: TRBJ2-2

CDR3 DNA: TGTGCCAGCAGCCAACAGGGAAGGGCTAGCGAGCAGTACTTC
CDR3 protein: CASSQQGRASEQYF
V gene: TRBV7-9
clone size: few
D gene: .
J gene: TRBJ2-7